This entry describes one TCR beta chain. Germline V CDR1 and CDR2: LNHDA, SQIVND (reference sequence). The V gene lost 1 base and the J gene lost 6 bases, with 12 bases spanning the gap. The CDR3 has 14 residues. This table comes from immunoSEQ multiplex PCR, and its TCRdb copy is limited to in-frame clones, with some not included. The sample records nearly 300,000 clones, roughly 91% being singletons. This entry comes from a study of blood T cell repertoires in COVID-19. Enrolled through a virtual design, the participants were between roughly 18 and 100 years of age and came from about two dozen US areas. Clinical history as reported by participants underpinned cohort assignment. Contact with a PCR-confirmed or clinician-diagnosed COVID-19 case occurred within 2 weeks of entry.

Input material: PBMCs or T cells enriched from blood (not recorded which). This clonotype was sampled from a woman between 50 and 59 years old who had been exposed to COVID-19. The chain uses TRBV19 and TRBJ1-2; D is perhaps TRBD1 (6 bases). The CDR3 is CASSIAGPGDGYTF. In nucleotides, the CDR3 is TGTGCCAGTAGTATAGCCGGGCCAGGGGATGGCTACACCTTC.